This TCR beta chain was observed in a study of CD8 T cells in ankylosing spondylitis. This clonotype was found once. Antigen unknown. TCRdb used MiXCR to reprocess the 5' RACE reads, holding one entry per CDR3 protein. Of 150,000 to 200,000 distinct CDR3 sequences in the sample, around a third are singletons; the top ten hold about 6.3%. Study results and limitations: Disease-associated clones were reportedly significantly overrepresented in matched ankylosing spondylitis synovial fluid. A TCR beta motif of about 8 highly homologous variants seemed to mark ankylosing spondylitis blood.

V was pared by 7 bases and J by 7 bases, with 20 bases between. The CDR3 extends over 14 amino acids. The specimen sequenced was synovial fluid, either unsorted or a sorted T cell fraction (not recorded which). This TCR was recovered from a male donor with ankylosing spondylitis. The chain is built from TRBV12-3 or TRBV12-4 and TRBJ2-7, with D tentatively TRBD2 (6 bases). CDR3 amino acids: CASTSGHNSGEQYF. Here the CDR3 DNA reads TGTGCCAGCACCAGCGGGCATAATTCGGGTGAGCAGTACTTC.